These 7 T cell receptor beta chains originate from one sample sequenced in a study of blood T cell repertoires in COVID-19. The repertoire was sequenced with immunoSEQ multiplex PCR; TCRdb's copy has only in-frame clones and lacks some. The sample has more than 150,000 clones, 86% seen once. Sequencing was carried out using peripheral blood. The receptors originated from a woman in her seventies with acute or convalescent COVID-19.

The rearrangement joins TRBV5-8 to TRBJ2-7; D unclear. Germline V gene lookup returns CDR1 SGHTS and CDR2 YDEGEE. There are 14 residues in the CDR3. V was pared by 0 bases and J by 6 bases, with 13 bases between. CDR3 amino acids: CASSLAVAPGEQYF. DNA of the CDR3: TGTGCCAGCAGCTTGGCGGTGGCCCCGGGCGAGCAGTACTTC.

V and J are TRBV6-5 and TRBJ1-2, with 8 nucleotides matching TRBD1. With 2 bases clipped from V and 3 bases from J, the junction kept 2 bases outside the gene matches. This CDR3 spans 14 amino acids. In germline, CDR1 is MNHEY, CDR2 SVGAGI. The CDR3 DNA sequence: TGTGCCAGCAGTTACGGGGGACAGGACTATGGCTACACCTTC. This gives the protein CASSYGGQDYGYTF.

The J gene is TRBJ1-1, the V gene TRBV4-2; 9 nucleotides align to TRBD1. J gave up 5 bases and V 2 bases, and 6 bases lay outside the gene matches. This CDR3 comprises 15 residues. The germline V gene has CDR1 LGHNA and CDR2 YNFKEQ. CDR3 in DNA: TGTGCCAGCAGCCAATCAACAGGGGGCTGGACTGAAGCTTTCTTT. Protein: CASSQSTGGWTEAFF.

V is TRBV7-9 and J is TRBJ2-5; the D is unclear. V lost 5 bases to trimming and J lost 1 base, with 11 bases between them. CDR1 and CDR2 (germline): SEHNR, FQNEAQ (reference sequence). The CDR3 is 14 amino acids. This CDR3 is CASSPVGGQETQYF. In nucleotides, the CDR3 is TGTGCCAGCAGCCCGGTAGGCGGCCAAGAGACCCAGTACTTC.

This chain joins TRBV9 and TRBJ2-1, with D perhaps matching TRBD2 (6 bases). The CDR3 sequence is 16 residues long. Germline CDR1 reads SGDLS; CDR2 reads YYNGEE. Trimming took 0 bases from V and 8 from J, leaving 18 bases between them. CDR3 coding DNA: TGTGCCAGCAGCGTAGGACCAAGGAGACTAGTAGATGAGCAGTTCTTC. As protein: CASSVGPRRLVDEQFF.

The V call is TRBV6-2 or TRBV6-3, the J call TRBJ2-7; no clear D. V was shortened by 6 bases and J by 4 bases, with 7 bases between the two germline ends. CDR3 size: 11 residues. From germline, CDR1 is MNHEY and CDR2 SVGEGT. CDR3 amino acids: CASSPLYEQYF. CDR3 nucleotide sequence: TGTGCCAGCAGCCCCTTGTACGAGCAGTACTTC.

This chain's CDR3 is CASSYLTQNTEAFF. In DNA, the CDR3 is TGTGCCAGCAGTTACCTGACACAGAACACTGAAGCTTTCTTT. V is TRBV6-5 and J is TRBJ1-1; no clear D. This CDR3 has 14 residues. V was cut by 2 bases and J by 1 base, with 8 bases left in between. Germline V gives CDR1 MNHEY, CDR2 SVGAGI.